This T cell receptor beta chain was captured by sequencing in a study of post-analysis software for immune sequencing data. Broader study findings: About 5 TRBV segments were significantly more frequent in patients than in controls. TRBV5-6, TRBV5-1 and TRBV20-1 were among these segments.

Concerning this clonotype itself: Its antigen is currently unknown.

Prepared libraries of TCR beta cDNA carried unique molecular identifiers. TCRdb called the PCR reads again in MiXCR, with one record for every CDR3 protein. The sample has fewer than 850,000 distinct CDR3 sequences, approximately 30% seen once. CDR3 length: 13 residues. V was cut by 0 bases and J by 8 bases, with 6 bases left in between. The germline CDR1 and CDR2 sequences are SGHRS and YFSETQ. V usage is TRBV5-1 and J usage is TRBJ1-6, with D uncertain. Specimen: blood. The sequence derives from a girl aged 10 to 17 with multiple sclerosis. Here the CDR3 reads CASSLDGDSPLHF. CDR3 DNA sequence: TGCGCCAGCAGCTTGGATGGGGATTCACCCCTCCACTTT.